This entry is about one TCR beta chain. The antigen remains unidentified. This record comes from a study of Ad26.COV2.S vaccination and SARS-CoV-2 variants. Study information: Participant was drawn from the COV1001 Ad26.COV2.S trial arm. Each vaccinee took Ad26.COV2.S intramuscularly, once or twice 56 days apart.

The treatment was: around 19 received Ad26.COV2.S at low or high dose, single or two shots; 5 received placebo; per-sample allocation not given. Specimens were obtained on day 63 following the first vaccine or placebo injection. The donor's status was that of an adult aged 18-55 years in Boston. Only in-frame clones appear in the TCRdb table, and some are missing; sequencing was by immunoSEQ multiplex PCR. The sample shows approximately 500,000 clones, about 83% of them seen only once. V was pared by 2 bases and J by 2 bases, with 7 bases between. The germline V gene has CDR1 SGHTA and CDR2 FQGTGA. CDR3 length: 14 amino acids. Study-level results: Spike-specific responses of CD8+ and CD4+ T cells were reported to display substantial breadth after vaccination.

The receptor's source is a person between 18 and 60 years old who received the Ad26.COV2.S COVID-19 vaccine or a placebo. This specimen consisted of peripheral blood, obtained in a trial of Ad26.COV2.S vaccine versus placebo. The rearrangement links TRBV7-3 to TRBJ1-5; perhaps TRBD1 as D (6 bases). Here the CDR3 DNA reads TGTGCCAGCAGCTTAGCAGGGGGCAATCAGCCCCAGCATTTT. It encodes CASSLAGGNQPQHF. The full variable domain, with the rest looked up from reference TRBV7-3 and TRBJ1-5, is GAGVSQTPSNKVTEKGKYVELRCDPISGHTALYWYRQSLGQGPEFLIYFQGTGAADDSGLPNDRFFAVRPEGSVSTLKIQRTERGDSAVYLCASSLAGGNQPQHFGDGTRLSIL.